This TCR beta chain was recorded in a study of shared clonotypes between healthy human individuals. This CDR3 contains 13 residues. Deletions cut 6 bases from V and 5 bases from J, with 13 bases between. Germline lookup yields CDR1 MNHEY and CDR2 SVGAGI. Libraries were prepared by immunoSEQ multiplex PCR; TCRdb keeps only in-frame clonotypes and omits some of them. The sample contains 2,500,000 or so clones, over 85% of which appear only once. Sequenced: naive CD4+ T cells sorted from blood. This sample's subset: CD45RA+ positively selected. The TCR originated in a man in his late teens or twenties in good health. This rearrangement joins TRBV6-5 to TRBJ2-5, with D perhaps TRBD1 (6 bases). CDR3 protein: CASSLTGLETQYF. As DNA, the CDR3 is TGTGCCAGCAGCCTTACAGGGTTGGAGACCCAGTACTTC.